The entry that follows covers one T cell receptor (beta chain) sequence. The V gene's germline CDR1 is ENHRY and CDR2 SYGVKD. The CDR3 runs 14 residues. The sample originates from a study of T cell responses to AZD1222 COVID-19 vaccine. Measured with immunoSEQ multiplex PCR; TCRdb has only the in-frame clones, and not every one. The sample shows roughly 120,000 clones, about 86% of them seen only once. Sequenced material: peripheral blood, taken on day 0 of AZD1222 vaccination. The chain joins TRBV10-3 to TRBJ2-3; no reliable D call. The clonotype originates from an adult in good health. CDR3 nucleotide sequence: TGTACCAACGAGGTCCCCAGAGTATCAGATACGCAGTATTTT. Translated: CTNEVPRVSDTQYF.